The 8 T cell receptor beta chains below come from one sample, sequenced in a study of T-cell reconstitution after alpha-beta-depleted transplantation in children. As it was prepared, the TCRbeta library received unique molecular identifiers. TCRdb reanalysed the PCR reads using MiXCR and keeps one entry per CDR3 protein. The repertoire consists of some 150,000 distinct CDR3 sequences, with 8.8% occurring once and the leading ten covering over 15%. Sequencing was performed on PBMCs, mostly from graft donor cells, taken 180 days after TCRalphabeta/CD19-depleted stem cell transplant. These receptors originate from a female patient aged 2-10 years who had a stem cell transplant for congenital amegakaryocytic thrombocytopenia, so the T cells may come from the graft donor.

This clonotype was seen many times. The rearrangement links TRBV28 to TRBJ2-7; possible D gene TRBD1, 6 bases. CDR3 size: 14 residues. In germline, CDR1 is MDHEN, CDR2 SYDVKM. V was clipped by 3 bases and J by 3 bases, with 12 bases between them. CDR3 coding DNA: TGTGCCAGCAGTTTGGAGCAGGGGATCTACGAGCAGTACTTC. Its protein is CASSLEQGIYEQYF. The variable domain in full, completed from reference TRBV28 and TRBJ2-7, reads DVKVTQSSRYLVKRTGEKVFLECVQDMDHENMFWYRQDPGLGLRLIYFSYDVKMKEKGDIPEGYSVSREKKERFSLILESASTNQTSMYLCASSLEQGIYEQYFGPGTRLTVT.

This clonotype was seen a handful of times. This sequence joins TRBV20-1 and TRBJ1-6; D perhaps matches TRBD1 (5 bases). This CDR3 region has 15 residues. CDR1 is DFQATT, CDR2 SNEGSKA, per germline (reference sequence). The V end was cut by 6 bases, the J end by 8 bases, with 20 bases between. In DNA form, the CDR3 reads TGCAGTGCCTCGTCGGCAACCCTGGGGGATTCACCCCTCCACTTT. Translation gives CSASSATLGDSPLHF.

Many counts were recorded for this clonotype. The chain joins TRBV29-1 to TRBJ2-1; perhaps TRBD2 as D (5 bases). Trimming took 3 bases from V and 3 from J, leaving 27 bases between them. From germline, CDR1 is SQVTM and CDR2 ANQGSEA. The CDR3 runs to 19 residues. CDR3 residues: CSVDRGLAMDHVVYNEQFF. The CDR3 DNA reads as TGCAGCGTTGATCGAGGACTTGCCATGGATCACGTTGTCTACAATGAGCAGTTCTTC.

At least ten counts were recorded for this clonotype. The chain is built from TRBV20-1 and TRBJ2-7, with TRBD2 matching over 10 bases. This CDR3 is 13 amino acids long. Per germline, CDR1 DFQATT and CDR2 SNEGSKA (reference sequence). With 8 bases clipped from V and 2 bases from J, the junction kept 6 bases outside the gene matches. The CDR3 DNA sequence: TGCAGTCGAGCGGGGGGGGGGACCTACGAGCAGTACTTC. It specifies CSRAGGGTYEQYF.

Ten or more counts support this clonotype. This rearrangement joins TRBV5-1 to TRBJ1-1; 7 bases agree with TRBD1. The CDR3 runs to 14 residues. Germline V gene sequence: CDR1 SGHRS, CDR2 YFSETQ. The ends lost 4 bases at V and 6 bases at J; junction bases unmatched: 9. CDR3 sequence (DNA): TGCGCCAGCAGCCGGGGACAGAGTTTCGCTGAAGCTTTCTTT. This gives the protein CASSRGQSFAEAFF.

At least ten counts were recorded for this clonotype. The rearrangement links TRBV28 to TRBJ2-1; TRBD2 aligns across 8 bases. CDR1 and CDR2 from the germline V gene are MDHEN and SYDVKM. V dropped 6 bases and J dropped 10; count of bases not matched to a gene: 5. The CDR3 consists of 12 residues. The CDR3 here is CASRSGTREQFF. CDR3 in DNA: TGTGCCAGCAGGTCCGGGACTAGGGAGCAGTTCTTC.

This clonotype came up many times. The chain combines TRBV28 with TRBJ1-2, with D unresolved. Germline CDR1 MDHEN, CDR2 SYDVKM. The CDR3 sequence is 13 residues long. With 1 base removed from V and 2 bases from J, the gap between germline ends came to 5 bases. CDR3 residues: CASSLFSNYGYTF. The DNA for the CDR3 is TGTGCCAGCAGTTTATTTTCCAACTATGGCTACACCTTC.

This clonotype was recorded many times. The chain links TRBV7-2 to TRBJ2-7, with 14 bases identical to TRBD2. Looked up from germline, CDR1 is SGHTA and CDR2 is FQGNSA. This CDR3 comprises 16 residues. V dropped 5 bases and J dropped 2; count of bases not matched to a gene: 5. DNA of the CDR3: TGTGCCAGCAGCATATCGGGACTAGCGGGGGCCTACGAGCAGTACTTC. This translates into CASSISGLAGAYEQYF.